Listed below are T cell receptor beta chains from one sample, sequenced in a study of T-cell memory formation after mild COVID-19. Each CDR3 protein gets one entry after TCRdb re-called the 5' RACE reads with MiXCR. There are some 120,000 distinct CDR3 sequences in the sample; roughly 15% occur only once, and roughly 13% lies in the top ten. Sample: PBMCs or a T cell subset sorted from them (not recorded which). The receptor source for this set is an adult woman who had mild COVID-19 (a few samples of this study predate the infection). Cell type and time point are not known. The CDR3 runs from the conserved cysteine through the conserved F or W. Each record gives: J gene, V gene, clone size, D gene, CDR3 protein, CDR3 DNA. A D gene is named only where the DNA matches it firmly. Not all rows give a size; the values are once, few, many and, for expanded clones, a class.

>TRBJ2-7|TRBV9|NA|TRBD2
CASSPGGGAGEQYF
TGTGCCAGCAGCCCCGGGGGAGGGGCAGGCGAGCAGTACTTC
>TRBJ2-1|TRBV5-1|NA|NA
CASSFGTPSRAYEKFF
TGCGCCAGCAGCTTCGGGACTCCGAGCCGGGCATATGAAAAGTTCTTC
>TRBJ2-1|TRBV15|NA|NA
CATSIQGRADEQFF
TGTGCCACCAGCATACAGGGGAGGGCAGATGAGCAGTTCTTC
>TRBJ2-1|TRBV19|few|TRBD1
CASSIKGWDRGDNEQFF
TGTGCCAGTAGTATAAAAGGGTGGGACAGGGGAGACAATGAGCAGTTCTTC
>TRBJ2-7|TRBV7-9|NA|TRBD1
CASSPRTGINEQYF
TGTGCCAGCAGCCCTCGGACAGGGATCAACGAGCAGTACTTC
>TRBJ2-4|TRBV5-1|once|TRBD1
CASSPTGGIAKNIQYF
TGCGCCAGCAGCCCAACAGGGGGGATAGCCAAAAACATTCAGTACTTC
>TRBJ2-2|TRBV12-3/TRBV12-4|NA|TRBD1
CASSPSIWGQGGSNTGELFF
TGTGCCAGCAGTCCATCAATCTGGGGACAGGGGGGATCGAACACCGGGGAGCTGTTTTTT
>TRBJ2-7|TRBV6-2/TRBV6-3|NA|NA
CASGGSYEQYF
TGTGCCAGTGGGGGGTCCTACGAGCAGTACTTC
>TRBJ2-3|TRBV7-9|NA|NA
CASSLAGIQEDTQYF
TGTGCCAGCAGCTTAGCCGGCATTCAGGAAGATACGCAGTATTTT
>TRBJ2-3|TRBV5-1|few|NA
CASSAGIARDTQYF
TGCGCCAGCAGCGCGGGGATAGCGCGAGATACGCAGTATTTT
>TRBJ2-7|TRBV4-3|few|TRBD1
CASSRGGTGVFEQYF
TGCGCCAGCAGCCGAGGGGGGACAGGGGTTTTTGAGCAGTACTTC
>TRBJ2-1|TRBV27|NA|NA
CASSLDSGSYNEQFF
TGTGCCAGCAGTTTAGATTCAGGGAGCTACAATGAGCAGTTCTTC
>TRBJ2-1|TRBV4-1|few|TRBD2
CASSQGLAGVNEQFF
TGCGCCAGCAGCCAAGGTCTAGCGGGGGTCAATGAGCAGTTCTTC
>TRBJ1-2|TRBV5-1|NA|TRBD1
CASSLATGGYYGYTF
TGCGCCAGCAGCTTGGCTACAGGGGGCTACTATGGCTACACCTTC
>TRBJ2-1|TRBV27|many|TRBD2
CASSLLGGSSYNEQFF
TGTGCCAGCAGTTTATTGGGGGGGAGCTCCTACAATGAGCAGTTCTTC
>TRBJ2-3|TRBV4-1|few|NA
CASSQALRGGTDTQYF
TGCGCCAGCAGCCAGGCGTTGCGGGGCGGCACAGATACGCAGTATTTT
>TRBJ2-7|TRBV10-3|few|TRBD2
CAISESGSGTYSYEQYF
TGTGCCATCAGTGAGTCCGGGAGCGGGACTTACTCCTACGAGCAGTACTTC
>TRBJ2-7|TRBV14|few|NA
CASSQGLLAGPYEQYF
TGTGCCAGCAGCCAAGGATTGCTAGCCGGTCCCTACGAGCAGTACTTC
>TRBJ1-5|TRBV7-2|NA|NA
CASSLDGDSNQPQHF
TGTGCCAGCAGCTTAGACGGGGATAGCAATCAGCCCCAGCATTTT
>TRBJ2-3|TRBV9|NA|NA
CASSVQDSTDTQYF
TGTGCCAGCAGCGTACAGGATAGCACAGATACGCAGTATTTT
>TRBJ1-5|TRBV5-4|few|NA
CASSFEGDQPQHF
TGTGCCAGCAGCTTTGAGGGGGATCAGCCCCAGCATTTT
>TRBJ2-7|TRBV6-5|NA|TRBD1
CASSSGQGSDEQYF
TGTGCCAGCAGTTCGGGACAGGGGAGCGACGAGCAGTACTTC
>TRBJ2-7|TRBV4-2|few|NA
CASSQGRGGLLGEQYF
TGTGCCAGCAGCCAAGGACGCGGGGGCCTCCTCGGCGAGCAGTACTTC
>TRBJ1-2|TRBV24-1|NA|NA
CATSDWRNYGYTF
TGTGCCACCAGTGATTGGCGGAACTATGGCTACACCTTC
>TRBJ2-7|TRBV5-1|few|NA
CASSLGDTAYEQYF
TGCGCCAGCAGCTTGGGGGACACCGCCTACGAGCAGTACTTC
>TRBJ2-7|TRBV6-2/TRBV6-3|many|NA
CASSYSDSSYEQYF
TGTGCCAGCAGTTACTCGGACAGCTCCTACGAGCAGTACTTC
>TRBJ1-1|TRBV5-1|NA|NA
CASSRIGAGDTEAFF
TGCGCCAGCAGCCGGATAGGGGCTGGGGACACTGAAGCTTTCTTT
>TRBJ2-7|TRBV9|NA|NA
CASSADLLSSYEQYF
TGTGCCAGCAGCGCCGACCTACTCAGCTCCTACGAGCAGTACTTC
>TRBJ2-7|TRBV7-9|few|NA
CASSLPAGQSYEQYF
TGTGCCAGCAGCTTACCGGCTGGGCAATCCTACGAGCAGTACTTC
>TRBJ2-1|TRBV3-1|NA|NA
CASSFGLYANEQFF
TGTGCCAGCAGCTTTGGTTTATACGCAAATGAGCAGTTCTTC
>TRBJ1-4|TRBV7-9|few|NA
CASSQMGVGNEKLFF
TGTGCCAGCAGCCAAATGGGAGTAGGTAATGAAAAACTGTTTTTT
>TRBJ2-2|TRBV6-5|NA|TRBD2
CASRSPGLAGGANTGELFF
TGTGCCAGCAGATCTCCGGGACTAGCGGGAGGCGCGAACACCGGGGAGCTGTTTTTT
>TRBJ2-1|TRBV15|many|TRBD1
CATSRLDRGSYNEQFF
TGTGCCACCAGCAGATTAGACAGGGGCTCCTACAATGAGCAGTTCTTC
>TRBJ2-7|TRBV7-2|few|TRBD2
CASSPTSGVPGEQYF
TGTGCCAGCAGCCCAACTAGCGGAGTCCCCGGCGAGCAGTACTTC
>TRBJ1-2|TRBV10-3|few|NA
CAISERQGRGYTF
TGTGCCATCAGTGAGAGGCAGGGACGAGGCTACACCTTC
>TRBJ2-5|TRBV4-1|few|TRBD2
CASSQDRTSGGPYQETQYF
TGCGCCAGCAGCCAAGATAGGACTAGCGGGGGCCCTTACCAAGAGACCCAGTACTTC
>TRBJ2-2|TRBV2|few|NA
CASIEPGNTGELFF
TGTGCCAGCATAGAGCCAGGCAACACCGGGGAGCTGTTTTTT
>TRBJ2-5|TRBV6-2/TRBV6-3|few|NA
CASSLLKYQETQYF
TGTGCCAGCAGTCTATTGAAGTACCAAGAGACCCAGTACTTC
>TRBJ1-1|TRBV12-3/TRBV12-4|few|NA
CASSLRDGTEAFF
TGTGCCAGCAGCCTTAGAGATGGGACTGAAGCTTTCTTT
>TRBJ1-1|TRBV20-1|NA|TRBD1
CSARPGDRDTEAFF
TGCAGTGCTAGGCCGGGGGACAGGGACACTGAAGCTTTCTTT
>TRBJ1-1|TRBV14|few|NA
CASSQDLVAEAFF
TGTGCCAGCAGCCAAGATCTTGTAGCTGAAGCTTTCTTT
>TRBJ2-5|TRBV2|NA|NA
CASIVFPRNGGETQYF
TGTGCCAGCATCGTGTTCCCCCGAAACGGTGGAGAGACCCAGTACTTC
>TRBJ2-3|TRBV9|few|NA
CASSPIGAGIYTDTQYF
TGTGCCAGCAGCCCGATCGGGGCGGGGATATACACAGATACGCAGTATTTT
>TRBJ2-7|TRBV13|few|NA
CASSPEGGTYEQYF
TGTGCCAGCAGCCCCGAGGGGGGAACCTACGAGCAGTACTTC
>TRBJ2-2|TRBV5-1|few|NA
CASSLVGEVGTGELFF
TGCGCCAGCAGCTTGGTCGGGGAAGTGGGGACCGGGGAGCTGTTTTTT